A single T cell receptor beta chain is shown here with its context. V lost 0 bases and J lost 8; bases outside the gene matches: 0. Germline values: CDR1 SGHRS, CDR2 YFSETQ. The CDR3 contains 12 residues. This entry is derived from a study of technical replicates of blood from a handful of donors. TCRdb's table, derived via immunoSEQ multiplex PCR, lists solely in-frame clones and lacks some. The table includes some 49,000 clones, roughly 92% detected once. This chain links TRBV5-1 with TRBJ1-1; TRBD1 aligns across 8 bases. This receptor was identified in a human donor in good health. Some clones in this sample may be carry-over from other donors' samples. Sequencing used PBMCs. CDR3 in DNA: TGCGCCAGCAGCTTGGACAGGGGGGAAGCTTTCTTT. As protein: CASSLDRGEAFF. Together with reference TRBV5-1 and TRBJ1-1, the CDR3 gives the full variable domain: KAGVTQTPRYLIKTRGQQVTLSCSPISGHRSVSWYQQTPGQGLQFLFEYFSETQRNKGNFPGRFSGRQFSNSRSEMNVSTLELGDSALYLCASSLDRGEAFFGQGTRLTVV.